This T cell receptor beta chain was captured in a study of blood T cell repertoires in COVID-19. Study background: There were acute and convalescent COVID-19 samples, and they came from the United States, Italy and Spain. From T cells, B-cell-depleted T cells, or PBMCs came the material, which was cDNA or gDNA.

Losses at the gene ends were 3 bases for V and 7 bases for J; bases not matched to a gene: 12. The germline V gene has CDR1 SGHNT and CDR2 YYREEE (reference sequence). The CDR3 has 16 amino acids. How the authors handled the data: Amplification from reference gene primers served as the basis for estimated nucleated cell counts. Repertoires were generated with immunoSEQ multiplex PCR, while TCRdb's copy carries only in-frame clones and drops some. Clone size and V and J calls were adopted from that table, with D and trimming inferred from the DNA. The sample records about 170,000 clones, just under 85% being singletons. Seattle patient enrollment occurred during active infection, with longitudinal follow-up thereafter. This clone was detected only once.

The source material was peripheral blood. This clonotype was obtained from a woman of 80 years or more with COVID-19, enrolled during active disease. The genes are TRBV5-4 and TRBJ2-2; 7 nucleotides agree with TRBD1. This CDR3 is CASSSSTHRGNGELFF. CDR3 DNA: TGTGCCAGCAGCTCTTCAACGCACAGGGGAAACGGGGAGCTGTTTTTT. Using reference TRBV5-4 and TRBJ2-2 for the parts outside the CDR3, the full variable domain is ETGVTQSPTHLIKTRGQQVTLRCSSQSGHNTVSWYQQALGQGPQFIFQYYREEENGRGNFPPRFSGLQFPNYSSELNVNALELDDSALYLCASSSSTHRGNGELFFGEGSRLTVL.